This is a list of T cell receptor beta chains from one sample in a study of blood T cell repertoires in COVID-19. Using immunoSEQ multiplex PCR, the repertoire was profiled, and TCRdb retains in-frame clones only, with some absent. The sample has about 56,000 clones; 80% to 90% are singletons. Sequences were obtained from peripheral blood. Receptors were obtained from a woman aged 55-70 years with COVID-19, enrolled during active disease. Both conserved end residues are part of each CDR3. A D gene is named only where the DNA matches it firmly. Clone size is not always given. Where it is, it says once, few, many or a class for expanded clones.

. | . | TRBJ2-7 | TRBV19 | CASSMAGTYEQYF | TGTGCCAGTAGTATGGCAGGCACCTACGAGCAGTACTTC
. | . | TRBJ2-5 | TRBV28 | CASKEGALQETQYF | TGTGCCAGCAAGGAGGGGGCCCTCCAAGAGACCCAGTACTTC
. | . | TRBJ1-3 | TRBV7-8 | CASSPPGAGNTIYF | TGTGCCAGCAGCCCACCGGGGGCTGGAAACACCATATATTTT
. | TRBD1 | TRBJ2-2 | TRBV28 | CASRGQGNTGELFF | TGTGCCAGCAGGGGACAGGGGAACACCGGGGAGCTGTTTTTT
. | . | TRBJ2-1 | TRBV7-2 | CASSLAVRGRAYNEQFF | TGTGCCAGCAGCTTAGCTGTAAGGGGCCGGGCCTACAATGAGCAGTTCTTC
. | TRBD2 | TRBJ2-2 | TRBV10-2 | CASTGTRAVIGELFF | TGCGCCAGTACCGGGACTAGAGCCGTCATAGGGGAGCTGTTTTTT
. | . | TRBJ2-1 | TRBV6-5 | CASSYFGRAYNEQFF | TGTGCCAGCAGTTACTTCGGGAGAGCCTACAATGAGCAGTTCTTC
. | . | TRBJ1-1 | TRBV30 | CAWSLRSGWGTEAFF | TGTGCCTGGAGTTTAAGGTCAGGGTGGGGCACTGAAGCTTTCTTT
few | . | TRBJ1-6 | TRBV19 | CASSTNRDMTSPLHF | TGTGCCAGTAGCACAAACCGGGACATGACTTCACCCCTCCACTTT
. | TRBD1 | TRBJ2-5 | TRBV18 | CASSPRPGQIQETQYF | TGTGCCAGCTCACCACGGCCGGGACAGATCCAAGAGACCCAGTACTTC
. | TRBD1 | TRBJ1-1 | TRBV2 | CASSGTGGEAFF | TGTGCCAGCAGCGGGACAGGGGGCGAAGCTTTCTTT
. | TRBD1 | TRBJ2-3 | TRBV11-3 | CASSWGQVPTDTQYF | TGTGCCAGCAGCTGGGGACAGGTGCCCACAGATACGCAGTATTTT
. | TRBD2 | TRBJ2-3 | TRBV2 | CASREGLAGTQYF | TGTGCCAGCAGGGAGGGACTAGCGGGTACGCAGTATTTT
once | . | TRBJ2-7 | TRBV19 | CASSPLLGTDIFEQYF | TGTGCCAGTAGCCCGCTTCTCGGGACTGACATTTTCGAGCAGTACTTC
. | . | TRBJ2-2 | TRBV2 | CASSAGSGGELFF | TGTGCCAGCAGTGCCGGGAGCGGCGGGGAGCTGTTTTTT
. | . | TRBJ2-7 | TRBV6-2/TRBV6-3 | CASSKGQEGEQYF | TGTGCCAGCAGCAAAGGACAGGAGGGCGAGCAGTACTTC
. | . | TRBJ2-1 | TRBV5-8 | CASSLDSHNEQFF | TGTGCCAGCAGCTTGGACAGTCACAATGAGCAGTTCTTC
. | . | TRBJ2-3 | TRBV5-1 | CASSPDWGDTQYF | TGCGCCAGCAGCCCGGACTGGGGAGATACGCAGTATTTT
. | TRBD2 | TRBJ2-1 | TRBV7-2 | CASSSQGWGGKDNEQFF | TGTGCCAGCAGCTCCCAGGGATGGGGGGGGAAGGACAATGAGCAGTTCTTC
. | TRBD2 | TRBJ2-1 | TRBV27 | CASSLSKLANYNEQFF | TGTGCCAGCAGTTTATCGAAACTAGCGAACTACAATGAGCAGTTCTTC
once | TRBD1 | TRBJ1-1 | TRBV7-9 | CASSLGWDSRNTEAFF | TGTGCCAGCAGCTTAGGTTGGGACAGTCGGAACACTGAAGCTTTCTTT
once | TRBD1 | TRBJ1-2 | TRBV7-9 | CASSFVGGVGYTF | TGTGCCAGCAGCTTTGTAGGGGGCGTCGGCTACACCTTC
. | TRBD2 | TRBJ2-1 | TRBV19 | CASTPLAAAPDEQFF | TGTGCCAGTACCCCCCTAGCGGCCGCCCCTGATGAGCAGTTCTTC
. | . | TRBJ2-1 | TRBV5-1 | CASSADSFPNEQFF | TGCGCCAGCAGCGCCGACTCATTCCCGAATGAGCAGTTCTTC
few | . | TRBJ1-4 | TRBV11-3 | CASSSDNQLNEKLFF | TGTGCCAGCAGCTCTGACAACCAACTTAATGAAAAACTGTTTTTT
. | . | TRBJ1-6 | TRBV18 | CASSSIGGAGNSPLHF | TGTGCCAGCTCATCCATCGGGGGGGCTGGTAATTCACCCCTCCACTTT
. | TRBD1 | TRBJ1-4 | TRBV11-3 | CASSFLLDRGDEKLFF | TGTGCCAGCAGCTTCCTCTTGGACAGGGGAGACGAAAAACTGTTTTTT
. | . | TRBJ1-2 | TRBV27 | CASSSGWSYTF | TGTGCCAGCAGTTCGGGGTGGAGCTACACCTTC
once | TRBD1 | TRBJ2-3 | TRBV6-2/TRBV6-3 | CASSTDRPTDTQYF | TGTGCCAGCAGTACGGACAGGCCCACAGATACGCAGTATTTT
. | TRBD1 | TRBJ2-3 | TRBV11-3 | CASSLVVGRGFGTMKDTQYF | TGTGCCAGCAGCTTAGTAGTGGGCAGGGGGTTCGGCACAATGAAAGATACGCAGTATTTT
. | TRBD2 | TRBJ2-4 | TRBV5-4 | CASSLPASGKNIQYF | TGTGCCAGCAGCTTGCCTGCTAGCGGGAAAAACATTCAGTACTTC
. | . | TRBJ1-3 | TRBV2 | CASSGQAGDTIYF | TGTGCCAGCAGCGGCCAAGCAGGGGACACCATATATTTT
few | TRBD2 | TRBJ2-3 | TRBV27 | CASSLSIGLAGATDTQYF | TGTGCCAGCAGTTTATCGATCGGACTAGCGGGGGCCACAGATACGCAGTATTTT
. | . | TRBJ1-2 | TRBV30 | CAWSVGGGYTF | TGTGCCTGGAGTGTAGGAGGTGGCTACACCTTC
. | TRBD2 | TRBJ2-3 | TRBV4-1 | CASSQALAGSTDTQYF | TGCGCCAGCAGCCAAGCACTAGCGGGGAGCACAGATACGCAGTATTTT
. | TRBD2 | TRBJ2-7 | TRBV7-9 | CAVDRLAGWEQYF | TGTGCAGTCGACAGACTAGCGGGATGGGAGCAGTACTTC
. | . | TRBJ1-6 | TRBV5-6 | CASSLHRTEPNSPLHF | TGTGCCAGCAGCCTTCACCGGACAGAGCCTAATTCACCCCTCCACTTT
. | . | TRBJ2-7 | TRBV2 | CASNLANYEQYF | TGTGCCAGCAACCTGGCCAATTACGAGCAGTACTTC
. | TRBD1 | TRBJ1-1 | TRBV7-6 | CASSWGGTGDTEAFF | TGTGCCAGCAGCTGGGGGGGGACAGGGGACACTGAAGCTTTCTTT
. | . | TRBJ2-2 | TRBV28 | CASSLAATGHGELFF | TGTGCCAGCAGTTTAGCCGCAACAGGGCACGGGGAGCTGTTTTTT
. | . | TRBJ2-7 | TRBV7-8 | CASSPINRDSYEQYF | TGTGCCAGCAGCCCCATCAACAGGGACTCCTACGAGCAGTACTTC
. | . | TRBJ1-4 | TRBV18 | CASSSVRTPGGEKLFF | TGTGCCAGCTCATCAGTTCGGACCCCGGGAGGTGAAAAACTGTTTTTT